This TCR beta chain was retrieved from a study of blood T cell repertoires in COVID-19. Sequencing used immunoSEQ multiplex PCR; TCRdb keeps in-frame clones, though not all of them. The table records a few hundred thousand clones, 70% to 90% of them present only once. The CDR3 runs 13 residues. V shed 6 bases and J shed 5 bases, with 10 bases lying between them. Germline V gene data show CDR1 as SNHLY and CDR2 as FYNNEI. This clone appeared once. J is TRBJ2-2 and V is TRBV2; D is possibly TRBD2 (6 bases). The receptor's source is a woman aged 30 to 39 who had recovered from COVID-19. Sequencing was done on a sample of PBMCs or T cells enriched from blood (not recorded which). CDR3 in DNA: TGTGCCAGCAGAGCTGGGAGGACCGGGGAGCTGTTTTTT. Translating it yields CASRAGRTGELFF. The full variable domain, completed using reference TRBV2 and TRBJ2-2, is EPEVTQTPSHQVTQMGQEVILRCVPISNHLYFYWYRQILGQKVEFLVSFYNNEISEKSEIFDDQFSVERPDGSNFTLKIRSTKLEDSAMYFCASRAGRTGELFFGEGSRLTVL.